A single sample gave rise to the 31 T cell receptor beta chains below, sequenced in a study of shared clonotypes between healthy human individuals. Repertoires were generated with immunoSEQ multiplex PCR, while TCRdb's copy carries only in-frame clones and drops some. The sample has a few million clones, around nine tenths seen once. Sequencing was done on a sample of naive CD4+ T cells sorted from blood. Indicated subset: CD45RA+ positively selected. The receptors come from a man aged 18 to 30 in good health.

The rearrangement links TRBV2 to TRBJ1-6; possible D gene TRBD1, 6 bases. The CDR3 runs to 14 residues. Trimming pared 1 base from V and 7 bases from J, leaving 8 bases between. The germline CDR1 and CDR2 sequences are SNHLY and FYNNEI. As DNA, the CDR3 is TGTGCCAGCAGTGAAGAAGGGGGAAATTCACCCCTCCACTTT. It yields the protein CASSEEGGNSPLHF.

This clone has just a few counts. This rearrangement joins TRBV15 to TRBJ1-2, with TRBD1 matching 12 bases. This CDR3 has 16 amino acids. Germline CDR1 LNHNV, CDR2 YYDKDF (reference sequence). The J segment lost 0 bases and the V segment lost 8 bases, leaving 7 bases of the junction unmatched. The CDR3 region is CATSRDRGQSNYGYTF. The CDR3 bases are TGTGCCACCTCCAGGGACAGGGGGCAGTCTAACTATGGCTACACCTTC.

This chain connects TRBV4-3 to TRBJ1-1; TRBD1 matches at 8 bases. The CDR3 has 18 amino acids. Germline CDR1 is LGHNA and CDR2 is YSLEER. Unmatched junction bases numbered 13, after V lost 4 bases and J lost 0 bases. CDR3 DNA: TGCGCCAGCAGCCGCGGTCCGACAGGGGACATCGTGAACACTGAAGCTTTCTTT. It codes for CASSRGPTGDIVNTEAFF.

V is TRBV5-1 and J is TRBJ2-1; 8 bases are shared with TRBD1. Germline V gene data show CDR1 as SGHRS and CDR2 as YFSETQ. Unmatched junction bases numbered 3, after V lost 2 bases and J lost 5 bases. The CDR3 spans 14 residues. CDR3 sequence (DNA): TGCGCCAGCAGCTTCGGGACAGGACACAATGAGCAGTTCTTC. As protein: CASSFGTGHNEQFF.

The chain recombines TRBV7-6 with TRBJ2-2, with 9 bases lining up with TRBD2. This CDR3 has 17 amino acids. Germline CDR1 SGHVS, CDR2 FNYEAQ. V lost 1 base and J lost 7; bases outside the gene matches: 10. The CDR3 nucleotides read TGTGCCAGCAGCTTAGGAGGTGCGGGGGGGCCGATCGGGGAGCTGTTTTTT. It yields the protein CASSLGGAGGPIGELFF.

About this clone itself: The same CDR3 also results from other DNA sequences found in this sample. V is TRBV6-1 and J is TRBJ2-1; possible D gene TRBD1, 6 bases. The germline CDR1 and CDR2 sequences are MNHNS and SASEGT. Trimming took off 3 bases at V and 0 bases at J, with 9 bases between the two ends. This CDR3 is 15 amino acids long. Here the CDR3 DNA reads TGTGCCAGCAGTGAGAGGGGGAGCTCCTACAATGAGCAGTTCTTC. This encodes CASSERGSSYNEQFF.

The chain joins TRBV6-5 to TRBJ2-7; 7 bases are a match to TRBD2. The ends lost 2 bases at V and 4 bases at J; junction bases unmatched: 8. Germline lookup yields CDR1 MNHEY and CDR2 SVGAGI. CDR3 size: 15 residues. This CDR3 is CASSYPGRGRYEQYF. In nucleotides, the CDR3 is TGTGCCAGCAGTTACCCGGGGAGGGGTAGGTACGAGCAGTACTTC.

V is TRBV15 and J is TRBJ2-1; 12 bases align to TRBD2. This CDR3 spans 17 amino acids. Germline values: CDR1 LNHNV, CDR2 YYDKDF (reference sequence). V shed 2 bases, J shed 10 bases, and the junction held 12 bases outside the gene matches. The CDR3 DNA reads as TGTGCCACCAGCAGATCCATCACTAGCGGGGGGCCGGGGGAGCAGTTCTTC. Translating gives CATSRSITSGGPGEQFF.

The V and J genes are TRBV6-6 and TRBJ1-1; 7 nucleotides agree with TRBD1. Germline assignment: CDR1 MNHNY and CDR2 SVGAGI (reference sequence). There are 14 residues in the CDR3. Losses at the gene ends were 7 bases for V and 1 base for J; bases not matched to a gene: 6. The CDR3 spells CASNRGQQNTEAFF. The CDR3 region has the DNA TGTGCCAGCAATCGGGGACAGCAGAACACTGAAGCTTTCTTT.

The gene calls are TRBV5-1 and TRBJ2-5, with TRBD1 matching over 8 bases. V lost 4 bases and J lost 1; bases outside the gene matches: 9. The germline CDR1 and CDR2 sequences are SGHRS and YFSETQ. The CDR3 is 16 residues long. DNA for the CDR3: TGCGCCAGCAGCAAGAGACAGGGGTTCTTCCAAGAGACCCAGTACTTC. Translating it yields CASSKRQGFFQETQYF. Looking up the rest from reference TRBV5-1 and TRBJ2-5 gives the full variable domain: KAGVTQTPRYLIKTRGQQVTLSCSPISGHRSVSWYQQTPGQGLQFLFEYFSETQRNKGNFPGRFSGRQFSNSRSEMNVSTLELGDSALYLCASSKRQGFFQETQYFGPGTRLLVL.

This chain connects TRBV30 to TRBJ1-6; a weak D match, TRBD1 (5 bases). The CDR3 sequence is 13 residues long. The germline V gene encodes CDR1 GTSNPN and CDR2 SVGIG (reference sequence). V gave up 3 bases and J gave up 7 bases, with 10 bases separating them. The CDR3 DNA reads as TGTGCCTGGAGACGGGACGGCAATTCACCCCTCCACTTT. Its translation: CAWRRDGNSPLHF.

The J gene is TRBJ2-2, the V gene TRBV7-2; 12 bases match TRBD2. Per germline, CDR1 SGHTA and CDR2 FQGNSA. The junction had 6 bases not matched to a gene; V was cut back by 6 bases and J by 4 bases. This CDR3 has 16 amino acids. The chain's CDR3 is CASRLAGGVSTGELFF. The DNA for the CDR3 is TGTGCCAGCAGACTAGCGGGGGGAGTGAGCACCGGGGAGCTGTTTTTT.

Remarks on this clone: This CDR3 is also generated by other DNA sequences in the sample. The chain carries TRBV19 and TRBJ2-4; 7 nucleotides align to TRBD2. CDR1 is LNHDA and CDR2 is SQIVND in the germline V gene (reference sequence). The CDR3 has 16 amino acids. V lost 3 bases to trimming and J lost 0 bases; unmatched junction nucleotides: 5. The CDR3 sequence: CASSIGGVVAKNIQYF. DNA of the CDR3: TGTGCCAGTAGTATTGGGGGGGTGGTAGCCAAAAACATTCAGTACTTC.

The rearrangement uses TRBV19 and TRBJ2-5; D remains ambiguous. This CDR3 has 15 amino acids. Germline CDR1 is LNHDA and CDR2 is SQIVND (reference sequence). V was cut by 7 bases and J by 4 bases, with 19 bases left in between. CDR3 DNA: TGTGCCAGTACCCCAGGTTCGGTAATGGGAGAGACCCAGTACTTC. It encodes CASTPGSVMGETQYF.

This clone was recorded only once. The chain links TRBV7-9 to TRBJ2-7; no clear D gene. CDR3 size: 12 residues. V lost 7 bases and J lost 3, with 10 bases in between. CDR1 is SEHNR, CDR2 FQNEAQ, per germline (reference sequence). CDR3 sequence reads: CASTSGGYEQYF. In nucleotides, the CDR3 is TGTGCCAGCACCTCCGGTGGCTACGAGCAGTACTTC.

The J gene is TRBJ2-7, the V gene TRBV28; D is ambiguous. V lost 2 bases, J lost 2 bases, and 10 bases lay in between. Germline CDR1 reads MDHEN; CDR2 reads SYDVKM. The CDR3 is 14 residues long. CDR3 nucleotide sequence: TGTGCCAGCAGTTTAAATAGGGCGGCCTACGAGCAGTACTTC. Protein product: CASSLNRAAYEQYF.

CDR3 region: CASRTEVTGELFF. CDR3 in DNA: TGCGCCAGCAGAACTGAGGTCACCGGGGAGCTGTTTTTT. The genes are TRBV5-1 and TRBJ2-2; no firm D call. The CDR3 contains 13 residues. The germline V and J ends were trimmed by 5 bases and 4 bases, with 9 bases remaining between them. Germline lookup yields CDR1 SGHRS and CDR2 YFSETQ. Filled out from reference TRBV5-1 and TRBJ2-2, the complete variable domain reads KAGVTQTPRYLIKTRGQQVTLSCSPISGHRSVSWYQQTPGQGLQFLFEYFSETQRNKGNFPGRFSGRQFSNSRSEMNVSTLELGDSALYLCASRTEVTGELFFGEGSRLTVL.

The chain couples TRBV7-8 to TRBJ2-5; D may be TRBD2 (6 bases). V lost 2 bases and J 2 bases, leaving 15 bases between the germline ends. Germline V lookup: CDR1 SGHVS, CDR2 FQNEAQ. The CDR3 has 16 residues. DNA of the CDR3: TGTGCCAGCAGCTTAAATTGGGGTGGAGGGCAAGAGACCCAGTACTTC. Protein: CASSLNWGGGQETQYF.

The genes are TRBV18 and TRBJ2-5; D perhaps matches TRBD1 (8 bases). The CDR3 has 15 residues. Germline CDR1 KGHSH, CDR2 LQKENI. Between the trimmed V and J ends, which lost 4 bases and 5 bases, there was a span of 17 bases. The CDR3 DNA reads TGTGCCAGCTCACGCAACGGACAGGGAGGGGAGACCCAGTACTTC. Translated: CASSRNGQGGETQYF.

Points on this clone: Other nucleotide sequences in the sample specify the same CDR3. The V and J genes are TRBV7-2 and TRBJ2-7; D remains unclear. Germline V gene data show CDR1 as SGHTA and CDR2 as FQGNSA. The CDR3 loop spans 14 amino acids. Trimming cost V 1 base and J 0 bases, with 7 bases left between them. The chain's CDR3 is CASSLGRLSYEQYF. As DNA, the CDR3 is TGTGCCAGCAGCTTAGGGCGCCTCTCCTACGAGCAGTACTTC.

Notes on this clone: This specimen includes other DNA sequences encoding the same CDR3. V usage is TRBV20-1 and J usage is TRBJ2-7; no clear D. CDR1 and CDR2 (germline): DFQATT, SNEGSKA (reference sequence). The V end lost 3 bases, the J end lost 2 bases, and 5 bases lay between the germline ends. The CDR3 totals 11 residues. Written as DNA, the CDR3 is TGCAGTGCTAGGGGCCCCTACGAGCAGTACTTC. Translation: CSARGPYEQYF.

The chain employs TRBV28 and TRBJ1-5, with D maybe TRBD1 (6 bases). The CDR3 extends over 15 amino acids. The germline V gene encodes CDR1 MDHEN and CDR2 SYDVKM. Trimming removed 2 bases from V and 7 bases from J, with 15 bases in between. The CDR3 sequence is CASSLRLSGGQPQHF. For the CDR3, the DNA is TGTGCCAGCAGTTTACGCCTGTCGGGGGGCCAGCCCCAGCATTTT.

The chain combines TRBV27 with TRBJ2-7; maybe TRBD1 (6 bases). Germline CDR1 reads MNHEY; CDR2 reads SMNVEV (reference sequence). The V end was cut by 4 bases, the J end by 6 bases, with 22 bases between. The CDR3 extends over 16 amino acids. CDR3 protein: CASSSLGQGILGEQYF. In DNA, the CDR3 is TGTGCCAGCAGTTCCCTGGGGCAGGGGATTCTTGGCGAGCAGTACTTC.

This clone was counted once. The genes are TRBV19 and TRBJ2-7, with TRBD1 matching over 8 bases. Unmatched junction bases numbered 11, after V lost 2 bases and J lost 5 bases. Germline assignment: CDR1 LNHDA and CDR2 SQIVND (reference sequence). This CDR3 is 16 amino acids long. CDR3 nucleotide sequence: TGTGCCAGTAGTATAAACTCGGGACAGGTAGGCAACGAGCAGTACTTC. Translated, it gives CASSINSGQVGNEQYF.

This chain links TRBV6-5 with TRBJ1-3, with no clear D. Trimming stripped 6 bases from V and 2 bases from J, with 14 bases between. This CDR3 has 15 amino acids. Germline V gene sequence: CDR1 MNHEY, CDR2 SVGAGI. CDR3 bases: TGTGCCAGCAGCTCGCCCGCGGCCACTGGAAACACCATATATTTT. Translation: CASSSPAATGNTIYF.

V gene TRBV4-1 combines with J gene TRBJ2-7; the match to TRBD1 covers 7 bases. The germline V gene encodes CDR1 MGHRA and CDR2 YSYEKL. V lost 4 bases and J lost 3; bases outside the gene matches: 18. The CDR3 consists of 18 residues. CDR3 in amino acids: CASSPPIGTESPYYEQYF. The CDR3 DNA reads as TGCGCCAGCAGCCCCCCCATAGGGACAGAAAGCCCCTACTACGAGCAGTACTTC.

This chain joins TRBV18 and TRBJ1-2; 7 bases are shared with TRBD1. This CDR3 comprises 16 residues. J lost 6 bases, V lost 4 bases, and 14 bases had no gene match. Germline CDR1 and CDR2: KGHSH and LQKENI. The CDR3 spells CASSRTGEATVDGYTF. CDR3 sequence (DNA): TGTGCCAGCTCACGTACAGGGGAGGCTACTGTTGATGGCTACACCTTC.

The V call is TRBV7-8, the J call TRBJ2-7; 7 nucleotides agree with TRBD2. Trimming at V came to 1 base and at J to 0 bases, leaving 3 bases not matched to a gene. The CDR3 totals 15 residues. The germline CDR1 and CDR2 sequences are SGHVS and FQNEAQ. CDR3 sequence (DNA): TGTGCCAGCAGCTTAGTTGGCGGGAGCTCCTACGAGCAGTACTTC. This sequence encodes CASSLVGGSSYEQYF.

This chain joins TRBV10-2 and TRBJ2-7; 16 bases line up with TRBD2. Trimming cost V 8 bases and J 4 bases; bases outside gene matches: 11. There are 17 residues in the CDR3. Germline V gene data show CDR1 as WSHSY and CDR2 as SAAADI. The CDR3 loop is CASYDSGTSGRVYEQYF. The CDR3 bases are TGCGCCAGCTACGACTCCGGGACTAGCGGGAGGGTGTACGAGCAGTACTTC.

The chain couples TRBV6-4 to TRBJ1-6, with a tentative D call TRBD1 (5 bases). Germline V CDR1 and CDR2: MRHNA, SNTAGT. V was cut by 3 bases and J by 9 bases, with 12 bases left in between. The CDR3 contains 14 residues. CDR3 sequence (DNA): TGTGCCAGCAGTGAATATCCCCAGGGTTCACCCCTCCACTTT. Amino acid sequence: CASSEYPQGSPLHF.

The genes are TRBV28 and TRBJ2-7, with D unclear. The CDR3 is made up of 12 amino acids. Germline V gives CDR1 MDHEN, CDR2 SYDVKM. Trimming cost V 5 bases and J 5 bases, with 10 bases left between them. The chain's CDR3 is CASSTPRDEQYF. The CDR3 nucleotides are TGTGCCAGCAGTACCCCTCGGGACGAGCAGTACTTC.